In this sample, the clone carrying this TCR beta chain turned up a few times. Antigen: not known. The sample belongs to a study of cytomegalovirus exposure and HLA in healthy donors. Broader study findings: What a later analysis reportedly showed was that an Asian-associated ancestry cluster had fewer N-insertions than the roughly 670-donor mean. CMV serostatus alone was available as immune exposure information.

The primer mix had 60 Vbeta and 13 Jbeta primers. TCRdb's table, derived via immunoSEQ multiplex PCR, lists solely in-frame clones and lacks some. In the table there are about 170,000 clones, 85% of which are singletons. Trimming removed 6 bases from V and 7 bases from J; junction bases left unmatched: 10. The CDR3 runs 14 residues. Germline values: CDR1 MNHEY, CDR2 SVGAGI. V usage is TRBV6-5 and J usage is TRBJ1-1; 8 bases are shared with TRBD1. What was sequenced was PBMCs. The receptor was isolated from a man aged 25-40 years in good health and CMV-seropositive. Here the CDR3 reads CASRGSAGGFEAFF. The CDR3 region has the DNA TGTGCCAGCAGGGGGTCGGCAGGGGGCTTTGAAGCTTTCTTT.